These T cell receptor beta chains were read from a single sample in a study of cytomegalovirus exposure and HLA in healthy donors. Measured with immunoSEQ multiplex PCR; TCRdb has only the in-frame clones, and not every one. In the table there are 75,000 to 100,000 clones, about 74% of which are singletons. The sample consisted of PBMCs. Every receptor here comes from a man aged 55 to 70 in good health and CMV-seropositive. Both conserved end residues are part of each CDR3. Each record gives: clone size, V gene, D gene, J gene, CDR3 protein, CDR3 DNA. The D gene is left open where the match is weak. Clone size, where shown, is once, few, many, or a class for clones that have expanded.

clone size: .; V gene: TRBV6-5; D gene: .; J gene: TRBJ1-3; CDR3 protein: CASSVGGPGNTIYF; CDR3 DNA: TGTGCCAGCAGTGTAGGTGGGCCTGGAAACACCATATATTTT
clone size: .; V gene: TRBV10-1; D gene: TRBD1; J gene: TRBJ2-3; CDR3 protein: CASSTRQGVDTQYF; CDR3 DNA: TGCGCCAGCAGCACCAGACAGGGGGTGGATACGCAGTATTTT
clone size: .; V gene: TRBV6-1; D gene: .; J gene: TRBJ1-2; CDR3 protein: CASPDQGHPGGYTF; CDR3 DNA: TGTGCCAGCCCCGATCAGGGGCACCCGGGCGGCTACACCTTC
clone size: .; V gene: TRBV7-3; D gene: .; J gene: TRBJ1-1; CDR3 protein: CASSSFLGTEAFF; CDR3 DNA: TGTGCCAGCAGCTCGTTTCTCGGCACTGAAGCTTTCTTT
clone size: few; V gene: TRBV5-1; D gene: TRBD2; J gene: TRBJ2-1; CDR3 protein: CASSLSSGANNEQFF; CDR3 DNA: TGCGCCAGCAGCTTGTCTAGCGGGGCCAACAATGAGCAGTTCTTC
clone size: .; V gene: TRBV10-1; D gene: TRBD1; J gene: TRBJ2-7; CDR3 protein: CARTDDRAHYEQYF; CDR3 DNA: TGCGCCAGGACTGACGACAGGGCACACTACGAGCAGTACTTC
clone size: few; V gene: TRBV14; D gene: TRBD1; J gene: TRBJ2-7; CDR3 protein: CASSLTGTVPYEQYF; CDR3 DNA: TGTGCCAGCAGCCTGACCGGGACAGTTCCCTACGAGCAGTACTTC
clone size: .; V gene: TRBV6-6; D gene: .; J gene: TRBJ1-2; CDR3 protein: CASSTLREGYGYTF; CDR3 DNA: TGTGCCAGCAGTACCCTCCGGGAGGGATATGGCTACACCTTC
clone size: .; V gene: TRBV6-5; D gene: TRBD2; J gene: TRBJ2-3; CDR3 protein: CATLGVAGVGDTQYF; CDR3 DNA: TGTGCCACCCTGGGAGTAGCGGGGGTCGGAGATACGCAGTATTTT
clone size: .; V gene: TRBV7-2; D gene: .; J gene: TRBJ2-7; CDR3 protein: CASSLDRDPTYEQYF; CDR3 DNA: TGTGCCAGCAGCTTAGACAGGGATCCGACCTACGAGCAGTACTTC
clone size: .; V gene: TRBV7-6; D gene: .; J gene: TRBJ1-3; CDR3 protein: CASSPAPNPGNTIYF; CDR3 DNA: TGTGCCAGCAGCCCAGCGCCGAACCCCGGAAACACCATATATTTT
clone size: .; V gene: TRBV6-4; D gene: .; J gene: TRBJ2-3; CDR3 protein: CASSPTFSDTQYF; CDR3 DNA: TGTGCCAGCAGTCCTACTTTTTCGGATACGCAGTATTTT
clone size: .; V gene: TRBV9; D gene: TRBD2; J gene: TRBJ2-3; CDR3 protein: CASSERPGTSGSDTQYF; CDR3 DNA: TGTGCCAGCAGCGAACGCCCCGGGACTAGCGGGTCAGATACGCAGTATTTT
clone size: .; V gene: TRBV7-6; D gene: TRBD2; J gene: TRBJ2-1; CDR3 protein: CASSLAFGGSAYNEQFF; CDR3 DNA: TGTGCCAGCAGCTTAGCGTTCGGGGGGAGCGCCTACAATGAGCAGTTCTTC
clone size: .; V gene: TRBV5-1; D gene: .; J gene: TRBJ1-5; CDR3 protein: CASSLQGWGQPQHF; CDR3 DNA: TGCGCCAGCAGCTTACAGGGCTGGGGTCAGCCCCAGCATTTT
clone size: .; V gene: TRBV6-6; D gene: TRBD1; J gene: TRBJ2-2; CDR3 protein: CASSRGQGYTGELFF; CDR3 DNA: TGTGCCAGCAGTCGAGGACAGGGCTACACCGGGGAGCTGTTTTTT
clone size: .; V gene: TRBV5-1; D gene: TRBD1; J gene: TRBJ2-7; CDR3 protein: CASSLALGQLSYEQYF; CDR3 DNA: TGCGCCAGCAGCTTGGCGTTGGGACAGCTCTCCTACGAGCAGTACTTC
clone size: .; V gene: TRBV6-4; D gene: TRBD2; J gene: TRBJ2-1; CDR3 protein: CASSVLAGGPNEQFF; CDR3 DNA: TGTGCCAGCAGCGTACTAGCGGGGGGGCCTAATGAGCAGTTCTTC
clone size: .; V gene: TRBV30; D gene: .; J gene: TRBJ2-3; CDR3 protein: CAWRYTGFTDTQYF; CDR3 DNA: TGTGCCTGGAGATATACAGGGTTTACAGATACGCAGTATTTT
clone size: few; V gene: TRBV19; D gene: TRBD1; J gene: TRBJ2-6; CDR3 protein: CASSIRTGISGANVLTF; CDR3 DNA: TGTGCCAGTAGTATACGGACAGGGATCTCTGGGGCCAACGTCCTGACTTTC
clone size: .; V gene: TRBV18; D gene: .; J gene: TRBJ2-3; CDR3 protein: CASSPPPGSRTDTQYF; CDR3 DNA: TGTGCCAGCTCACCACCGCCAGGTTCCCGCACAGATACGCAGTATTTT
clone size: once; V gene: TRBV29-1; D gene: TRBD1; J gene: TRBJ2-5; CDR3 protein: CSVRGRGETQYF; CDR3 DNA: TGCAGCGTTCGTGGCAGGGGGGAGACCCAGTACTTC
clone size: few; V gene: TRBV21-1; D gene: .; J gene: TRBJ1-1; CDR3 protein: CASSKGHRGLNTEAFF; CDR3 DNA: TGTGCCAGCAGCAAAGGCCACAGGGGGCTGAACACTGAAGCTTTCTTT
clone size: .; V gene: TRBV6-6; D gene: TRBD1; J gene: TRBJ1-4; CDR3 protein: CASRPGQPGEKLFF; CDR3 DNA: TGTGCCAGCAGGCCGGGACAGCCGGGTGAAAAACTGTTTTTT
clone size: .; V gene: TRBV5-6; D gene: TRBD1; J gene: TRBJ1-2; CDR3 protein: CAGTPRWDSAYGYTF; CDR3 DNA: TGTGCCGGCACCCCACGTTGGGACAGCGCCTATGGCTACACCTTC
clone size: .; V gene: TRBV6-5; D gene: TRBD2; J gene: TRBJ2-3; CDR3 protein: CASSYSPGRADTQYF; CDR3 DNA: TGTGCCAGCAGTTACTCGCCAGGGAGGGCAGATACGCAGTATTTT
clone size: .; V gene: TRBV7-8; D gene: TRBD1; J gene: TRBJ2-7; CDR3 protein: CASSRPGTGNTYEQYF; CDR3 DNA: TGTGCCAGCAGCCGTCCCGGGACAGGGAACACCTACGAGCAGTACTTC
clone size: .; V gene: TRBV6-1; D gene: .; J gene: TRBJ1-1; CDR3 protein: CASSLWTRMNTEAFF; CDR3 DNA: TGTGCCAGCAGTCTATGGACACGAATGAACACTGAAGCTTTCTTT
clone size: .; V gene: TRBV6-6; D gene: .; J gene: TRBJ1-1; CDR3 protein: CASRTVRAQENTEAFF; CDR3 DNA: TGTGCCAGCAGAACCGTGAGGGCCCAGGAGAACACTGAAGCTTTCTTT
clone size: few; V gene: TRBV4-1; D gene: .; J gene: TRBJ2-1; CDR3 protein: CASSQDISYNEQFF; CDR3 DNA: TGCGCCAGCAGCCAAGATATCTCCTACAATGAGCAGTTCTTC
clone size: .; V gene: TRBV7-6; D gene: .; J gene: TRBJ2-7; CDR3 protein: CASSTFTGPYEQYF; CDR3 DNA: TGTGCCAGCAGCACCTTTACAGGGCCCTACGAGCAGTACTTC
clone size: few; V gene: TRBV5-1; D gene: TRBD1; J gene: TRBJ1-1; CDR3 protein: CASKGRDRAGTEAFF; CDR3 DNA: TGCGCCAGCAAAGGTCGGGACAGGGCAGGCACTGAAGCTTTCTTT
clone size: .; V gene: TRBV5-4; D gene: .; J gene: TRBJ2-7; CDR3 protein: CASSFGQNYEQYF; CDR3 DNA: TGTGCCAGCAGCTTCGGACAGAACTACGAGCAGTACTTC
clone size: .; V gene: TRBV12-2; D gene: .; J gene: TRBJ2-7; CDR3 protein: CASRLGVRDTDYEQYF; CDR3 DNA: TGTGCAAGTCGCTTAGGGGTCCGGGACACCGACTACGAGCAGTACTTC
clone size: .; V gene: TRBV6-4; D gene: .; J gene: TRBJ2-7; CDR3 protein: CASSDSIFIDNRASYEQYF; CDR3 DNA: TGTGCCAGCAGTGACTCCATCTTTATTGATAACAGGGCGTCCTACGAGCAGTACTTC
clone size: .; V gene: TRBV23-1; D gene: TRBD1; J gene: TRBJ2-1; CDR3 protein: CASTRGGQSAVGNNEQFF; CDR3 DNA: TGCGCCAGCACTAGAGGGGGACAGAGCGCGGTGGGTAACAATGAGCAGTTCTTC
clone size: few; V gene: TRBV6-1; D gene: .; J gene: TRBJ2-7; CDR3 protein: CASSEYPASSYEQYF; CDR3 DNA: TGTGCCAGCAGTGAATACCCCGCGAGCTCCTACGAGCAGTACTTC
clone size: once; V gene: TRBV2; D gene: TRBD1; J gene: TRBJ2-1; CDR3 protein: CASKWTGEYNEQFF; CDR3 DNA: TGTGCCAGCAAATGGACAGGGGAATACAATGAGCAGTTCTTC
clone size: .; V gene: TRBV9; D gene: .; J gene: TRBJ2-3; CDR3 protein: CASSVAESLSVTDTQYF; CDR3 DNA: TGTGCCAGCAGCGTAGCCGAAAGCCTGAGTGTCACAGATACGCAGTATTTT
clone size: .; V gene: TRBV5-6; D gene: .; J gene: TRBJ2-7; CDR3 protein: CASSLDAGSSYEQYF; CDR3 DNA: TGTGCCAGCAGCTTGGATGCAGGGTCCTCCTACGAGCAGTACTTC
clone size: .; V gene: TRBV19; D gene: TRBD1; J gene: TRBJ1-5; CDR3 protein: CASSGPGQGNNQPQHF; CDR3 DNA: TGTGCCAGTAGTGGACCAGGACAGGGTAACAATCAGCCCCAGCATTTT
clone size: .; V gene: TRBV6-6; D gene: .; J gene: TRBJ2-1; CDR3 protein: CASSYGDSLQFF; CDR3 DNA: TGTGCCAGCAGTTACGGAGACAGCCTCCAGTTCTTC
clone size: .; V gene: TRBV5-1; D gene: TRBD2; J gene: TRBJ2-1; CDR3 protein: CASSRTSGSYNEQFF; CDR3 DNA: TGCGCCAGCAGCAGGACTAGCGGGTCCTACAATGAGCAGTTCTTC
clone size: .; V gene: TRBV30; D gene: TRBD1; J gene: TRBJ2-7; CDR3 protein: CAWSRGQGPSYEQYF; CDR3 DNA: TGTGCCTGGTCGCGGGGACAGGGTCCCTCCTACGAGCAGTACTTC
clone size: .; V gene: TRBV7-3; D gene: TRBD2; J gene: TRBJ2-7; CDR3 protein: CASSLTGGPSYEQYF; CDR3 DNA: TGTGCCAGCAGCTTGACGGGGGGGCCCTCCTACGAGCAGTACTTC
clone size: .; V gene: TRBV7-9; D gene: .; J gene: TRBJ2-5; CDR3 protein: CASSPSRGTEVQETQYF; CDR3 DNA: TGTGCCAGCAGCCCCAGTCGGGGGACAGAGGTTCAAGAGACCCAGTACTTC
clone size: few; V gene: TRBV27; D gene: .; J gene: TRBJ1-1; CDR3 protein: CASAPVGAPEAFF; CDR3 DNA: TGTGCCAGCGCCCCCGTAGGGGCCCCTGAAGCTTTCTTT
clone size: .; V gene: TRBV11-2; D gene: TRBD2; J gene: TRBJ2-2; CDR3 protein: CASSLKSGGASYTGELFF; CDR3 DNA: TGTGCCAGCAGCTTAAAGAGCGGGGGGGCCTCGTACACCGGGGAGCTGTTTTTT
clone size: .; V gene: TRBV5-1; D gene: TRBD1; J gene: TRBJ1-5; CDR3 protein: CASSLAVDRLAYSNQPQHF; CDR3 DNA: TGCGCCAGCAGCTTGGCCGTGGACAGGTTGGCATATAGCAATCAGCCCCAGCATTTT
clone size: .; V gene: TRBV14; D gene: .; J gene: TRBJ2-4; CDR3 protein: CASSPPGGAKNIQYF; CDR3 DNA: TGTGCCAGCAGCCCACCGGGCGGGGCTAAAAACATTCAGTACTTC